The source of this TCR beta chain is a study of T cell changes during pregnancy in multiple sclerosis. Profiling relied on immunoSEQ multiplex PCR, and the TCRdb table lists in-frame clones only, not all of them. Found here are 100,000 or so clones, over 85% of them singletons; the top ten hold roughly 1.7%. Trimming removed 2 bases at V and 1 base at J, with 9 bases between. The CDR3 contains 14 residues. The germline V gene has CDR1 SGHDT and CDR2 YYEEEE. The specimen comprised peripheral blood, sampled after pregnancy. The TCR was taken from a female donor in good health, enrolled as a control in a pregnancy study. The gene calls are TRBV5-6 and TRBJ2-5; D is possibly TRBD1 (5 bases). CDR3 nucleotides: TGTGCCAGCAGCTTTCGGCAGGGCCAAGAGACCCAGTACTTC. Its protein is CASSFRQGQETQYF.